This TCR beta chain was captured in a study of T cell repertoires in cytomegalovirus infection. For the study at large: Matching HLA type, along with CMV infection, was indicated by public TCR beta signatures.

Germline CDR1 and CDR2: ENHRY and SYGVKD. The V and J ends lost 0 bases and 0 bases respectively, with 9 bases between them. CDR3 length: 17 amino acids. TCRdb independently ran MiXCR on the reads; one entry per CDR3 protein. The sample consists of fewer than 200,000 distinct CDR3 sequences, less than 25% of them appearing once. Regarding this clonotype: Antigen specificity is unknown.

The input for sequencing was CD8+ T cells from cultured PBMCs, taken from culture after CMV antigen stimulation. The sequence derives from a human donor in good health (CMV status not recorded). Some clones in this sample may be carry-over from other donors' samples. J is TRBJ1-6 and V is TRBV10-3; D unresolved. The CDR3 DNA sequence: TGTGCCATCAGTGAGTCGGTCGGGAGCTCCTATAATTCACCCCTCCACTTT. Its translation: CAISESVGSSYNSPLHF.